Listed below are T cell receptor beta chains from one sample, sequenced in a study of shared clonotypes between healthy human individuals. Libraries were prepared by immunoSEQ multiplex PCR; TCRdb keeps only in-frame clonotypes and omits some of them. The table lists more than 1,200,000 clones, 98% of them singletons. The source material was naive CD4+ T cells sorted from blood. Receptor source: a man under 40 in good health. Each CDR3 is given with its conserved first and last residue. D genes are given only for firm matches. Clone size is not always given. Where it is, it says once, few, many or a class for expanded clones.

J gene: TRBJ2-7; V gene: TRBV28; clone size: -; D gene: TRBD1; CDR3 protein: CASNTGTGYEQYF; CDR3 DNA: TGTGCCAGCAATACCGGGACAGGATACGAGCAGTACTTC
J gene: TRBJ2-3; V gene: TRBV28; clone size: -; D gene: TRBD2; CDR3 protein: CASSIAGEADTQYF; CDR3 DNA: TGTGCCAGCAGTATTGCGGGAGAGGCAGATACGCAGTATTTT
J gene: TRBJ1-5; V gene: TRBV15; clone size: -; D gene: -; CDR3 protein: CATSSFYSNQPQHF; CDR3 DNA: TGTGCCACCAGCAGCTTTTATAGCAATCAGCCCCAGCATTTT
J gene: TRBJ2-7; V gene: TRBV7-2; clone size: -; D gene: TRBD2; CDR3 protein: CASSINVAGGPFYEQYF; CDR3 DNA: TGTGCCAGCAGCATTAACGTAGCGGGAGGGCCTTTCTACGAGCAGTACTTC
J gene: TRBJ1-1; V gene: TRBV6-1; clone size: -; D gene: -; CDR3 protein: CAVVPSAFF; CDR3 DNA: TGTGCCGTCGTTCCTTCGGCTTTCTTT
J gene: TRBJ2-7; V gene: TRBV2; clone size: -; D gene: -; CDR3 protein: CASSQTGYEQYF; CDR3 DNA: TGTGCCAGCAGCCAAACAGGGTACGAGCAGTACTTC
J gene: TRBJ1-1; V gene: TRBV28; clone size: -; D gene: -; CDR3 protein: CASSLQGQAFF; CDR3 DNA: TGTGCCAGCAGCCTACAGGGCCAGGCTTTCTTT
J gene: TRBJ1-1; V gene: TRBV5-1; clone size: once; D gene: -; CDR3 protein: CASSSGVRVNTEAFF; CDR3 DNA: TGCGCCAGCAGCTCGGGGGTCAGGGTTAACACTGAAGCTTTCTTT
J gene: TRBJ2-3; V gene: TRBV7-2; clone size: -; D gene: -; CDR3 protein: CASSLGAGTDTQYF; CDR3 DNA: TGTGCCAGCAGCTTGGGTGCGGGCACAGATACGCAGTATTTT
J gene: TRBJ2-5; V gene: TRBV11-3; clone size: -; D gene: TRBD2; CDR3 protein: CASSPGLAGGPGETQYF; CDR3 DNA: TGTGCCAGCAGCCCGGGACTAGCGGGAGGGCCGGGAGAGACCCAGTACTTC
J gene: TRBJ2-7; V gene: TRBV5-6; clone size: -; D gene: -; CDR3 protein: CASSGDPYEQYF; CDR3 DNA: TGTGCCAGCAGCGGGGACCCCTACGAGCAGTACTTC
J gene: TRBJ1-2; V gene: TRBV9; clone size: -; D gene: -; CDR3 protein: CASSATGVYGYTF; CDR3 DNA: TGTGCCAGCAGCGCTACGGGCGTCTATGGCTACACCTTC
J gene: TRBJ1-2; V gene: TRBV6-5; clone size: -; D gene: TRBD1; CDR3 protein: CAVRKQGFYGYTF; CDR3 DNA: TGTGCCGTAAGGAAACAGGGGTTTTATGGCTACACCTTC
J gene: TRBJ2-7; V gene: TRBV28; clone size: -; D gene: -; CDR3 protein: CASSLNRRIDEQYF; CDR3 DNA: TGTGCCAGCAGTTTAAACAGAAGGATAGACGAGCAGTACTTC
J gene: TRBJ2-3; V gene: TRBV2; clone size: -; D gene: -; CDR3 protein: CASRFGRTDTQYF; CDR3 DNA: TGTGCCAGCAGATTCGGTCGCACAGATACGCAGTATTTT
J gene: TRBJ2-7; V gene: TRBV14; clone size: -; D gene: TRBD2; CDR3 protein: CASSETLLSGNGYEQYF; CDR3 DNA: TGTGCCAGCAGTGAAACCCTTTTAAGCGGGAATGGGTACGAGCAGTACTTC
J gene: TRBJ2-7; V gene: TRBV28; clone size: -; D gene: TRBD1; CDR3 protein: CASTARDRDPYEQYF; CDR3 DNA: TGTGCCAGCACCGCCCGGGACAGGGACCCCTACGAGCAGTACTTC
J gene: TRBJ1-5; V gene: TRBV14; clone size: once; D gene: -; CDR3 protein: CASSQDLYQPQHF; CDR3 DNA: TGTGCCAGCAGCCAAGATCTATATCAGCCCCAGCATTTT
J gene: TRBJ2-7; V gene: TRBV19; clone size: -; D gene: -; CDR3 protein: CASSSTHRGQYEQYF; CDR3 DNA: TGTGCCAGTAGTTCGACACACCGGGGACAATACGAGCAGTACTTC
J gene: TRBJ1-2; V gene: TRBV7-9; clone size: -; D gene: -; CDR3 protein: CASSLGGRAHYGYTF; CDR3 DNA: TGTGCCAGCAGCTTAGGTGGCAGGGCACACTATGGCTACACCTTC
J gene: TRBJ2-7; V gene: TRBV7-2; clone size: once; D gene: TRBD1; CDR3 protein: CASSLYGQVPEQYF; CDR3 DNA: TGTGCCAGCAGCTTATACGGACAGGTCCCCGAGCAGTACTTC
J gene: TRBJ2-1; V gene: TRBV19; clone size: -; D gene: TRBD2; CDR3 protein: CASTWGAGGVYNEQFF; CDR3 DNA: TGTGCCAGTACGTGGGGGGCGGGAGGAGTCTACAATGAGCAGTTCTTC
J gene: TRBJ2-7; V gene: TRBV13; clone size: -; D gene: -; CDR3 protein: CASSYQGRGRYEQYF; CDR3 DNA: TGTGCCAGCAGCTACCAGGGGAGGGGGAGATACGAGCAGTACTTC
J gene: TRBJ2-2; V gene: TRBV7-2; clone size: -; D gene: TRBD2; CDR3 protein: CASSILPGLAGVTGELFF; CDR3 DNA: TGTGCCAGCAGCATCTTACCGGGACTAGCGGGAGTCACCGGGGAGCTGTTTTTT
J gene: TRBJ2-5; V gene: TRBV19; clone size: -; D gene: TRBD2; CDR3 protein: CASSRLSSGTETQYF; CDR3 DNA: TGTGCCAGTAGTAGGTTGTCTAGCGGGACGGAGACCCAGTACTTC
J gene: TRBJ1-1; V gene: TRBV11-2; clone size: -; D gene: TRBD1; CDR3 protein: CASSSRTGPNTEAFF; CDR3 DNA: TGTGCCAGCAGCTCCAGGACAGGGCCTAACACTGAAGCTTTCTTT
J gene: TRBJ2-5; V gene: TRBV7-2; clone size: -; D gene: -; CDR3 protein: CASSRDLPAETQYF; CDR3 DNA: TGTGCCAGCAGCAGGGACTTACCAGCGGAGACCCAGTACTTC
J gene: TRBJ2-2; V gene: TRBV10-3; clone size: -; D gene: TRBD2; CDR3 protein: CAIRGREGQNTGELFF; CDR3 DNA: TGTGCCATCAGGGGGCGGGAGGGCCAAAACACCGGGGAGCTGTTTTTT